These 26 T cell receptor beta chains were sequenced from one sample in a study of blood T cell repertoires in COVID-19. The table came from immunoSEQ multiplex PCR; TCRdb's copy has only in-frame clones and leaves some out. The sample lists 140,000 or so clones; roughly 81% were seen once. The sequenced sample consisted of PBMCs or T cells enriched from blood (not recorded which). The receptor set was obtained from a woman aged 45-65 years with acute COVID-19.

The chain recombines TRBV7-8 with TRBJ2-7; D call uncertain. Trimming took off 1 base at V and 5 bases at J, with 9 bases between the two ends. The CDR3 sequence is 13 residues long. Germline assignment: CDR1 SGHVS and CDR2 FQNEAQ. The CDR3 DNA is TGTGCCAGCAGCTTAGTCCAGTTGAACGAGCAGTACTTC. Its protein is CASSLVQLNEQYF.

The rearrangement links TRBV7-2 to TRBJ2-2; no reliable D call. The length of the CDR3 is 15 residues. From germline, CDR1 is SGHTA and CDR2 FQGNSA. V was trimmed by 3 bases and J by 0 bases, leaving 8 bases between them. CDR3 sequence reads: CASSFKIPNTGELFF. CDR3 nucleotide sequence: TGTGCCAGCAGCTTTAAAATCCCGAACACCGGGGAGCTGTTTTTT.

The rearrangement links TRBV6-5 to TRBJ1-1; 9 bases line up with TRBD1. V lost 8 bases and J lost 10; bases outside the gene matches: 11. CDR1 and CDR2 (germline): MNHEY, SVGAGI. This CDR3 is built from 13 residues. This chain's CDR3 is CASLLTGGARAFF. DNA of the CDR3: TGTGCCAGCCTACTAACAGGGGGCGCAAGAGCTTTCTTT.

The chain is built from TRBV19 and TRBJ1-5, with D perhaps TRBD1 (6 bases). Germline CDR1 and CDR2: LNHDA and SQIVND (reference sequence). V lost 9 bases and J lost 3, with 15 bases in between. The CDR3 is 14 amino acids. CDR3 in amino acids: CASKYREFNQPQHF. As DNA, the CDR3 is TGTGCCAGCAAATACAGGGAATTCAATCAGCCCCAGCATTTT.

V and J are TRBV11-3 and TRBJ2-7, with a possible D match to TRBD2 (5 bases). The V gene's germline CDR1 is SGHNT and CDR2 YENEEA. Trimming shortened V by 5 bases and J by 7 bases, and 15 bases separated the two germline ends. The CDR3 has 13 residues. The CDR3 region is CASSPRTAPEQYF. For the CDR3, the DNA is TGTGCCAGCAGCCCCCGGACTGCTCCTGAGCAGTACTTC.

The chain has TRBV5-4 and TRBJ1-1; unclear D gene. The CDR3 consists of 16 residues. The V end was cut by 4 bases, the J end by 3 bases, with 19 bases between. Germline CDR1 is SGHNT and CDR2 is YYREEE (reference sequence). The CDR3 nucleotides are TGTGCCAGCAGCCCCCGGGAGAGGAAGGTGCACACTGAAGCTTTCTTT. It translates to CASSPRERKVHTEAFF.

This clone was seen more than once but under ten times. The genes are TRBV7-8 and TRBJ2-4, with 9 bases matching TRBD1. The CDR3 runs to 17 residues. Germline CDR1 is SGHVS and CDR2 is FQNEAQ. Unmatched junction bases numbered 11, after V lost 5 bases and J lost 3 bases. CDR3 loop: CASSPSGTGMGKNIQYF. The CDR3 nucleotides are TGTGCCAGCAGCCCGTCTGGGACAGGGATGGGCAAAAACATTCAGTACTTC.

This rearrangement joins TRBV5-1 to TRBJ2-5; 7 nucleotides agree with TRBD1. Germline values: CDR1 SGHRS, CDR2 YFSETQ. This CDR3 comprises 13 residues. The V gene end was trimmed by 4 bases and the J gene end by 4 bases; junction bases not matched to a gene: 4. CDR3: CASSRSGGETQYF. The CDR3 DNA reads TGCGCCAGCAGCCGCTCAGGGGGAGAGACCCAGTACTTC.

The chain has TRBV4-1 and TRBJ1-2; perhaps TRBD1 as D (5 bases). CDR3 size: 15 residues. From germline, CDR1 is MGHRA and CDR2 YSYEKL. V lost 0 bases and J 6 bases, leaving 14 bases between the germline ends. CDR3 nucleotides: TGCGCCAGCAGCCAAGATCTGCAGGGTCGTGATGGCTACACCTTC. Translating gives CASSQDLQGRDGYTF.

The genes are TRBV7-8 and TRBJ2-5; TRBD2 matches at 10 bases. Germline V lookup: CDR1 SGHVS, CDR2 FQNEAQ. This CDR3 has 15 residues. V was clipped by 5 bases and J by 9 bases; unmatched bases: 12. The CDR3 is CASSVASGGPLAQYF. The DNA of the CDR3 is TGTGCCAGCAGCGTGGCTAGCGGGGGACCTTTGGCCCAGTACTTC.

V is TRBV3-1 (or the pseudogene TRBV3-2) and J is TRBJ1-4, with D possibly TRBD1 on 6 matching bases. V lost 3 bases and J lost 15, with 14 bases in between. The CDR3 runs 12 residues. CDR1 is LGHDT and CDR2 is YNNKEL in the germline V gene (reference sequence). CDR3: CASSHGTGLVFF. Written as DNA, the CDR3 is TGTGCCAGCAGCCACGGAACAGGGTTGGTGTTTTTT.

The CDR3 protein is CSVAAGDGSYNEQFF. In nucleotides, the CDR3 is TGCAGCGTTGCGGCGGGAGACGGCTCCTACAATGAGCAGTTCTTC. The rearrangement uses TRBV29-1 and TRBJ2-1, with 7 bases aligning to TRBD2. V lost 4 bases to trimming and J lost 0 bases; unmatched junction nucleotides: 6. Germline assignment: CDR1 SQVTM and CDR2 ANQGSEA. The CDR3 consists of 15 residues.

This clone was seen a handful of times. The chain combines TRBV10-3 with TRBJ2-7, with 9 bases lining up with TRBD1. The CDR3 loop spans 14 amino acids. V dropped 2 bases and J dropped 7; count of bases not matched to a gene: 6. The germline CDR1 and CDR2 sequences are ENHRY and SYGVKD. DNA of the CDR3: TGTGCCATCAGTGAGACAGGGGGCTTAGGAGAGCAGTACTTC. Amino acids: CAISETGGLGEQYF.

The rearrangement links TRBV9 to TRBJ2-3; TRBD2 is a possible D gene (6 bases). Trimming cost V 4 bases and J 11 bases, with 17 bases left between them. CDR3 size: 13 residues. The V gene's germline CDR1 is SGDLS and CDR2 YYNGEE. The CDR3 loop reads CASSPSGAQGQYF. As DNA, the CDR3 is TGTGCCAGCAGCCCCTCGGGAGCCCAGGGGCAGTATTTT.

This rearrangement joins TRBV27 to TRBJ1-2, with D maybe TRBD1 (6 bases). V was cut by 3 bases and J by 2 bases, with 13 bases left in between. This CDR3 contains 15 residues. Germline V lookup: CDR1 MNHEY, CDR2 SMNVEV (reference sequence). The CDR3 here is CASSLSRRGNYGYTF. The CDR3 DNA follows: TGTGCCAGCAGTTTGTCTCGTAGGGGGAACTATGGCTACACCTTC.

With regard to this clone: The junction shows a germline mismatch at one end, possibly a read error. This chain connects TRBV7-2 to TRBJ2-1; the D gene is possibly TRBD2 (6 bases). Germline assignment: CDR1 SGHTA and CDR2 FQGNSA. CDR3 length equals 15 residues. The CDR3 bases are TGTGCCAGCAGCTTAGGGGCGGGGACGTTTAATGGGCAGTTCTTC. As protein: CASSLGAGTFNGQFF.

The table lists this clone with a count of one. The chain carries TRBV6-6 and TRBJ2-7; D is uncertain. Germline V CDR1 and CDR2: MNHNY, SVGAGI (reference sequence). This CDR3 spans 14 amino acids. Trimming removed 5 bases from V and 1 base from J, with 12 bases in between. CDR3 bases: TGTGCCAGCAGTGCCCCCGACACGTCCTACGAGCAGTACTTC. Amino acids: CASSAPDTSYEQYF.

The chain recombines TRBV7-8 with TRBJ1-1; D possibly corresponds to TRBD1 (5 bases). The V end lost 1 base, the J end lost 4 bases, and 13 bases lay between the germline ends. The CDR3 loop spans 15 amino acids. CDR1 is SGHVS, CDR2 FQNEAQ, per germline. The CDR3: CASSLDWQGVTEAFF. The CDR3 nucleotides are TGTGCCAGCAGCTTAGATTGGCAGGGCGTCACTGAAGCTTTCTTT.

This clone showed up just once. The chain has TRBV3-1 (or the pseudogene TRBV3-2) and TRBJ2-1, with 7 bases fitting TRBD2. The V gene end was trimmed by 5 bases and the J gene end by 6 bases; junction bases not matched to a gene: 7. The CDR3 totals 14 residues. Germline V CDR1 and CDR2: LGHDT, YNNKEL (reference sequence). The CDR3 sequence: CASSTLTSVNEQFF. The CDR3 DNA is TGTGCCAGCAGCACCCTTACTAGCGTCAATGAGCAGTTCTTC.

The chain is built from TRBV11-2 and TRBJ2-7; 10 nucleotides agree with TRBD2. Germline trimming cut 0 bases from V and 2 bases from J; bases unmatched to any gene: 13. Germline V gives CDR1 SGHAT, CDR2 FQNNGV. The CDR3 extends over 19 amino acids. CDR3 amino acids: CASSLEGLAGEVRTYEQYF. The CDR3 DNA sequence: TGTGCCAGCAGCTTAGAAGGGCTAGCGGGAGAAGTAAGGACCTACGAGCAGTACTTC.

DNA for the CDR3: TGTGCCTGGAGTGAAGGACAGGGTTATCAGCAGTACTTC. Translated, it gives CAWSEGQGYQQYF. The rearrangement uses TRBV30 and TRBJ2-7; 8 nucleotides align to TRBD1. The CDR3 runs to 13 residues. Trimming at V came to 1 base and at J to 8 bases, leaving 7 bases not matched to a gene. Germline V gene lookup returns CDR1 GTSNPN and CDR2 SVGIG (reference sequence).

The chain recombines TRBV5-8 with TRBJ1-4; D is unresolved. Trimming stripped 3 bases from V and 4 bases from J, with 10 bases between. The CDR3 loop spans 14 amino acids. CDR1 is SGHTS and CDR2 is YDEGEE in the germline V gene. The CDR3 loop reads CASSSQRDNEKLFF. As DNA, the CDR3 is TGTGCCAGCAGCTCACAGAGAGATAATGAAAAACTGTTTTTT.

The CDR3 reads CASTGPTSRPLKNTGELFF. The DNA for the CDR3 is TGCGCCAGCACCGGACCGACTAGCCGACCCCTAAAAAACACCGGGGAGCTGTTTTTT. The chain recombines TRBV10-1 with TRBJ2-2, with TRBD2 matching over 7 bases. This CDR3 contains 19 residues. Germline values: CDR1 WNHNN, CDR2 SYGVQD (reference sequence). With V trimmed by 7 bases and J by 2 bases, 19 bases remained unmatched.

With respect to this clone: It is unclear where the CDR3 begins or ends on the DNA, so no DNA is shown, and the CDR3 is as TCRdb lists it. V gene TRBV9 combines with J gene TRBJ2-7; the table's TRBD1 call for D was not verified on the DNA. With termini counted, the CDR3 has 13 amino acids. Germline V gene sequence: CDR1 SGDLS, CDR2 YYNGEE. CDR3 sequence: CASSVGTGAPPIF.

The chain links TRBV30 to TRBJ1-2, with D perhaps TRBD1 (6 bases). CDR3 length: 14 residues. V lost 7 bases and J lost 4, with 19 bases in between. The germline gives CDR1 GTSNPN, CDR2 SVGIG (reference sequence). CDR3 protein: CASFEGQGLYGYTF. DNA for the CDR3: TGTGCCTCGTTTGAGGGGCAGGGGCTCTATGGCTACACCTTC. Based on the CDR3 plus reference TRBV30 and TRBJ1-2, the full variable domain is SQTIHQWPATLVQPVGSPLSLECTVEGTSNPNLYWYRQAAGRGLQLLFYSVGIGQISSEVPQNLSASRPQDRQFILSSKKLLLSDSGFYLCASFEGQGLYGYTFGSGTRLTVV.

This clone came up a few times. The chain combines TRBV20-1 with TRBJ1-2; maybe TRBD1 (5 bases). The length of the CDR3 is 12 residues. The V end lost 3 bases, the J end lost 8 bases, and 13 bases lay between the germline ends. Germline V gene lookup returns CDR1 DFQATT and CDR2 SNEGSKA (reference sequence). In nucleotides, the CDR3 is TGCAGTGCTAGTACAGGCTCCAAAGGCTACACCTTC. It codes for CSASTGSKGYTF.